The 4 T cell receptor beta chains presented below share a single source sample, sequenced in a study of T cell responses to AZD1222 COVID-19 vaccine. Clones were read by immunoSEQ multiplex PCR, and TCRdb kept only the in-frame ones, dropping some. The table records tens of thousands of clones, over 75% of them present only once. Sample: peripheral blood, taken 28 days after the second AZD1222 dose. The receptor set was obtained from an adult who received the AZD1222 COVID-19 vaccine.

This chain uses TRBV6-5 with TRBJ1-2, with 8 bases that match TRBD1. With 6 bases clipped from V and 7 bases from J, the junction kept 7 bases outside the gene matches. The CDR3 covers 13 residues. The germline V gene encodes CDR1 MNHEY and CDR2 SVGAGI. CDR3 sequence reads: CASSVQGEFGYTF. CDR3 DNA sequence: TGTGCCAGCAGCGTACAGGGGGAGTTTGGCTACACCTTC.

The chain uses TRBV9 and TRBJ2-6; perhaps TRBD1 as D (6 bases). The V gene's germline CDR1 is SGDLS and CDR2 YYNGEE. The CDR3 has 21 amino acids. Deletions cut 0 bases from V and 0 bases from J, with 22 bases between. The CDR3, as DNA: TGTGCCAGCAGCGTAGCAGTCCGCGAAGCTAAGGGGGACTCTGGGGCCAACGTCCTGACTTTC. Residues: CASSVAVREAKGDSGANVLTF.

The chain recombines TRBV6-2 or TRBV6-3 with TRBJ2-5; D gene ambiguous. With 6 bases removed from V and 4 bases from J, the gap between germline ends came to 9 bases. The CDR3 loop spans 12 amino acids. Germline values: CDR1 MNHEY, CDR2 SVGEGT. The chain's CDR3 is CASSYIRETQYF. DNA of the CDR3: TGTGCCAGCAGCTATATTCGAGAGACCCAGTACTTC.

The chain recombines TRBV11-3 with TRBJ2-2; D is ambiguous. The CDR3 runs to 12 residues. Germline V gene data show CDR1 as SGHNT and CDR2 as YENEEA. Trimming stripped 5 bases from V and 7 bases from J, with 8 bases between. CDR3 DNA sequence: TGTGCCAGCAGCGGATTCTACGGGGAGCTGTTTTTT. Amino acids: CASSGFYGELFF.